Listed below are T cell receptor beta chains from one sample, sequenced in a study of cytomegalovirus exposure and HLA in healthy donors. Profiled with immunoSEQ multiplex PCR; TCRdb holds only in-frame clones, not every one. The table lists around 200,000 clones, around four fifths of them singletons. The source material was PBMCs. The receptors shown here come from a woman aged 55-75 years in good health and CMV-seropositive. Each CDR3 is given without its conserved first and last residue. Each record gives: J gene, V gene, CDR3 protein.

J gene: TRBJ2-5; V gene: TRBV7-9; CDR3 protein: ASSSERGRETQY
J gene: TRBJ2-7; V gene: TRBV5-1; CDR3 protein: ASSFGQGAGEQY
J gene: TRBJ2-1; V gene: TRBV21-1; CDR3 protein: ASSKHEGAGHNEQF
J gene: TRBJ1-1; V gene: TRBV7-3; CDR3 protein: ASSSVGTGKAF
J gene: TRBJ1-2; V gene: TRBV2; CDR3 protein: ASSLATAYGYT
J gene: TRBJ1-2; V gene: TRBV11-2; CDR3 protein: ASSLGTGECT
J gene: TRBJ1-5; V gene: TRBV5-8; CDR3 protein: ASTPTGMSNQPQH
J gene: TRBJ2-3; V gene: TRBV5-1; CDR3 protein: ASSLGLGTPSTDTQY
J gene: TRBJ1-1; V gene: TRBV10-2; CDR3 protein: ASSGVTGAAAAF
J gene: TRBJ1-1; V gene: TRBV7-2; CDR3 protein: ASSPVQVGGTEAF
J gene: TRBJ1-1; V gene: TRBV9; CDR3 protein: ASSRSGDRLMNTEAF
J gene: TRBJ1-2; V gene: TRBV4-1; CDR3 protein: ASSQDPRDVYGYT
J gene: TRBJ1-1; V gene: TRBV7-9; CDR3 protein: ASSLNDFGSTEAF
J gene: TRBJ1-4; V gene: TRBV10-3; CDR3 protein: ATQGNNEKLF
J gene: TRBJ2-7; V gene: TRBV5-1; CDR3 protein: ASTPGGATVIAYEQY
J gene: TRBJ1-2; V gene: TRBV7-9; CDR3 protein: ASSLAGGSSKYGYT
J gene: TRBJ2-7; V gene: TRBV5-5; CDR3 protein: ASSLGAGESSYEQY
J gene: TRBJ1-1; V gene: TRBV15; CDR3 protein: ATSRDLNTEAF
J gene: TRBJ2-1; V gene: TRBV7-9; CDR3 protein: ASSLWGVGLAGTNEQF
J gene: TRBJ2-3; V gene: TRBV5-6; CDR3 protein: ASSLNGAGGTDTQY
J gene: TRBJ2-7; V gene: TRBV18; CDR3 protein: ASSPGQGVVHEQY
J gene: -; V gene: TRBV28; CDR3 protein: ASSTSGTGNEQY
J gene: TRBJ2-3; V gene: TRBV7-9; CDR3 protein: ASSLAGGTDTQY
J gene: TRBJ1-5; V gene: TRBV19; CDR3 protein: ASSTHRDRGHQPQH
J gene: TRBJ1-6; V gene: TRBV6-5; CDR3 protein: ASGGANYNSPLH
J gene: TRBJ1-4; V gene: TRBV7-9; CDR3 protein: ASRSRYQGEKLF
J gene: -; V gene: TRBV5-1; CDR3 protein: ASSPDRYEQY
J gene: TRBJ2-2; V gene: TRBV6-6; CDR3 protein: ASSYGLNTGELF